This T cell receptor (beta chain) was captured by sequencing in a study of regulatory T cells in long-lasting Graves disease (dated by TCRdb to the early 2020s). About the full investigation: Newly diagnosed Graves' disease patients had taken antithyroid drugs for less than 3 months. This study used TCR sequencing and RNA sequencing of peripheral blood to compare persistent Graves' disease patients against newly diagnosed Graves' disease patients. The study was registered as a clinical trial and conducted in China. A total of roughly 35 samples underwent TCR sequencing: around 13 from persistent and some 20 from newly diagnosed Graves' disease patients.

The library was prepared using multiplex PCR. TCRdb shows the sequencer as Illumina HiSeq 4000. To build TCR beta libraries, CDR3 regions were amplified by Arm-PCR using iRepertoire HTBI primers. Gel purification was performed on PCR products prior to sequencing. The published analysis was carried out like this. A total of fewer than 70 TRBV and about 13 TRBJ segments were identified across samples and were used for gene usage analysis of CDR3 amino acid clonotypes. Filtered high-quality paired reads were merged into contigs using COPE and FqMerger. BLAST was used to align contigs to IMGT TRBV, TRBD and TRBJ reference genes, with CDR3 defined following IMGT. Any clonotype with a frequency above 0.1% was counted as a highly expanded clone. Repertoire diversity was measured by Shannon entropy, and V-J evenness by the Gini coefficient. A clonotype found in more than one individual was treated as public. The raw public reads went through TCRdb reprocessing: fastp at Q25, MiXCR clone calling, in-frame beta chains kept. All rows with the same CDR3 protein become a single entry with the most common DNA and genes. It is TCRdb's table, rather than the study itself, that gives the V and J calls and clone size. The sample table lists 350,000 to 500,000 distinct CDR3 sequences, about 15% of them with a count of one. 17% of the sample lies in the top ten.

The research as a whole found: Lower TCR Shannon entropy and fewer highly expanded clones were observed in persistent Graves' disease patients than in newly diagnosed patients, which suggested clonal expansion. Because the primary lesion, thyroid tissue, could not be accessed, the study looked at peripheral blood alone. A larger number of public clonotypes was shared among persistent patients (about 2,700) than among newly diagnosed patients (about 990). TRBV28, TRBJ1-2 and TRBJ2-5 were preferentially used in persistent disease, while TRBV20-1 and TRBJ2-1 were favored in newly diagnosed disease. The authors acknowledged the small sample size as a limitation that may reduce accuracy. Sequencing and analysis were limited to the TCR beta chain.

The sample's time point label, decoded: newly diagnosed GD, antithyroid drugs for less than 3 months. For both TCR sequencing and RNA sequencing, RNA was extracted from PBMCs using TRIzol. Graves' disease was diagnosed according to American Thyroid Association guidelines. Patients were recruited from an endocrinology department in Xi'an, China. Each patient gave approximately 9.7 milliliters of peripheral blood, collected in an EDTA anticoagulant tube. Ficoll Paque Plus density gradient separation was used to isolate PBMCs, and no additional T cell sorting was done. RNA quality was checked with an Agilent 2100 Bioanalyzer and agarose gel, and concentration with a NanoDrop 2000. This clonotype was picked up many times. Its cognate antigen has yet to be identified. Base-call qualities are not available, and no considerably larger clone is one nucleotide away. Its CDR3 holds 16 amino acids, cysteine through phenylalanine. Kept here is only the CDR3 DNA, which spans 48 bases and is read in frame from base 1. V and J are trimmed by 0 bases and 10 bases, and the gene matches miss 7 bases of the junction. Reading the germline V gene gives CDR1 MNHEY and CDR2 SVGEGT.

The data also belong to a second study, concerning T cells in Graves' hyperthyroidism and ophthalmopathy. As noted in the second study: Stable Graves' hyperthyroidism was defined as no progression to ophthalmopathy during 18 months of follow-up. The hyperthyroidism patients were between 18 and 65 years old and newly diagnosed, with a disease duration of less than 2 months. Exclusion was applied to patients with uncontrolled infections, other autoimmune diseases, pregnancy or lactation. Clinical symptoms, serum thyroxine and TRAb, thyroid ultrasound, and orbital computed tomography formed the basis for the diagnoses. The TCR CDR3 was subjected to a first round of RT-PCR using the HTBI primer set and the Qiagen OneStep RT-PCR kit. Most expanded thyroid clonotypes (frequency above 0.001) were also found in blood, which suggests that blood repertoires may mirror thyroid immune responses. In cross-validation, a model built on a 13 V-J signature told ophthalmopathy apart from stable hyperthyroidism with less than 90% sensitivity and around 81% specificity, and in testing the same model reached 80%/75%. In validation, progression to ophthalmopathy was predicted by the model with 70.59% sensitivity and 72% to 80% specificity, a median of 6.5 months before onset. TCR V-J signatures able to tell the groups apart were searched for in a discovery cohort of 90 to 100 patients, of whom roughly 42 had Graves' ophthalmopathy and around 56 had stable Graves' hyperthyroidism. Prospective prediction of ophthalmopathy was tested in an independent validation cohort of some 19 hyperthyroidism patients and approximately 17 patients who later progressed to ophthalmopathy. For training and testing, the 100 or so patients in the discovery cohort were randomly divided in a 7:3 ratio. In roughly six Graves' hyperthyroidism patients, the study also compared T-cell repertoires from thyroid tissue with T-cell repertoires from blood. After blood sampling, hyperthyroidism patients were treated with methimazole at a starting dose of 30 mg daily, and ophthalmopathy patients were treated with high-dose intravenous methylprednisolone. Libraries were constructed in a second round of multiplex PCR, after which size selection and purification were performed. The libraries were sequenced on an Illumina HiSeq2000 using paired-end 100 bp reads. SOAPnuke was used to process the raw data, with reads discarded if the reads contained adapters or uncalled bases, had a mean Phred below 15, or lacked an exact constant-primer or identifier match. COPE v1.2.5 was used to merge high-quality paired reads, and clonotypes were defined as unique nucleotide sequences. MiTCR v1.1 was used to align clonotypes to the IMGT TRBV, TRBD and TRBJ reference segments. The analysis included only V-J combinations with a frequency above 0.0001, which together covered more than 99% of the repertoires. A TCS score was defined as the ratio of F50 (clonal expansion) to E x V (chaos), with BLOSUM62-based TCRdist applied between CDR3 peptides within each V-J. Welch's t-statistics and random forest reduced 500 to 650 V-J features to under 15, which were used in a naive Bayes classifier (R e1071). No statistical method was used to fix the sample size in advance, and group allocation was not hidden from the investigators. The paper reports TCR Vbeta CDR3 sequencing of approximately 140 peripheral blood samples: approximately 41 ophthalmopathy, some 80 hyperthyroidism and 17 progressor patients.

This sample comprised peripheral blood mononuclear cells (PBMCs), obtained at new diagnosis, from a patient treated with antithyroid drugs. This chain joins TRBV6-2 or TRBV6-3 to TRBJ1-5; 12 central nucleotides agree with TRBD1. This TCR was sampled from a woman aged 45-59 years with Graves disease. Donor details come from another sample of the same person, matched by shared clones. The CDR3 protein: CASSYSSGTGGRPQHF. The DNA is as follows: TGTGCCAGCAGTTACTCGAGCGGGACAGGGGGCCGACCCCAGCATTTT.